These 32 T cell receptor beta chains were all obtained from the same sample, sequenced in a study of blood T cell repertoires in COVID-19. Clones were read by immunoSEQ multiplex PCR, and TCRdb kept only the in-frame ones, dropping some. The data contain 430,000 or so clones, roughly 90% of them singletons. Source material: PBMCs or T cells enriched from blood (not recorded which). These TCRs come from a woman in her 40s who had recovered from COVID-19.

The genes are TRBV6-2 or TRBV6-3 and TRBJ2-1; 8 bases agree with TRBD1. The length of the CDR3 is 14 residues. The germline V gene encodes CDR1 MNHEY and CDR2 SVGEGT. The V segment lost 5 bases and the J segment 2 bases; nucleotides outside the gene matches: 2. CDR3 DNA: TGTGCCAGCAGTAACAGGGGGACCTACAATGAGCAGTTCTTC. It codes for CASSNRGTYNEQFF.

This chain links TRBV7-2 with TRBJ1-1, with 7 bases aligning to TRBD1. The CDR3 has 14 residues. Per the germline V gene, CDR1 is SGHTA and CDR2 is FQGNSA. Trimming at V came to 5 bases and at J to 0 bases, leaving 3 bases not matched to a gene. CDR3 in amino acids: CASSGDRLNTEAFF. CDR3 coding DNA: TGTGCCAGCAGCGGGGACAGATTGAACACTGAAGCTTTCTTT.

The sample holds one count of this clone. V gene TRBV5-1 combines with J gene TRBJ2-3; D might be TRBD1 (5 bases). V lost 5 bases and J lost 0, with 10 bases in between. The germline CDR1 and CDR2 sequences are SGHRS and YFSETQ. The length of the CDR3 is 14 residues. Here the CDR3 DNA reads TGCGCCAGCAGTCAGGGAACCAGCACAGATACGCAGTATTTT. Translating it yields CASSQGTSTDTQYF.

This chain connects TRBV9 to TRBJ2-3; D call uncertain. The germline gives CDR1 SGDLS, CDR2 YYNGEE. The V end lost 5 bases, the J end lost 14 bases, and 9 bases lay between the germline ends. This CDR3 is built from 9 residues. The CDR3 nucleotides are TGTGCCAGCAGGCCACGCGGGTATTTT. It specifies CASRPRGYF.

To note about this clone: Other DNA sequences in the sample encode the same CDR3. V is TRBV18 and J is TRBJ2-7, with TRBD1 matching 7 bases. CDR1 KGHSH and CDR2 LQKENI come from the germline V gene. This CDR3 spans 12 amino acids. With V trimmed by 4 bases and J by 4 bases, 1 base remained unmatched. Here the CDR3 reads CASSLQGYEQYF. CDR3 nucleotide sequence: TGTGCCAGCTCACTACAGGGGTACGAGCAGTACTTC.

V usage is TRBV6-2 or TRBV6-3 and J usage is TRBJ1-5; D remains ambiguous. The germline V gene has CDR1 MNHEY and CDR2 SVGEGT. The CDR3 consists of 15 residues. Between the trimmed V and J ends, which lost 4 bases and 7 bases, there was a span of 17 bases. The CDR3 region is CASSLEEIPQQPQHF. As DNA, the CDR3 is TGTGCCAGCAGTTTGGAGGAGATCCCCCAGCAGCCCCAGCATTTT.

This CDR3 reads CASSVTPGPLETQYF. The CDR3 coding sequence is TGTGCCAGCAGCGTAACGCCTGGGCCCCTGGAGACCCAGTACTTC. V usage is TRBV9 and J usage is TRBJ2-5, with D unresolved. The CDR3 has 15 residues. CDR1 is SGDLS, CDR2 YYNGEE, per germline. The V gene lost 1 base and the J gene lost 5 bases, with 15 bases spanning the gap.

The chain is built from TRBV15 and TRBJ1-2; a weak D match, TRBD1 (5 bases). Germline-derived CDR1 and CDR2 are LNHNV and YYDKDF (reference sequence). CDR3 length equals 15 residues. V was trimmed by 1 base and J by 1 base, leaving 10 bases between them. CDR3 protein: CATSRARGINYGYTF. In DNA form, the CDR3 reads TGTGCCACCAGCAGAGCCCGGGGGATTAACTATGGCTACACCTTC.

The chain couples TRBV18 to TRBJ1-1; no reliable D call. CDR1 KGHSH and CDR2 LQKENI come from the germline V gene. Between the trimmed V and J ends, which lost 2 bases and 4 bases, there was a span of 11 bases. CDR3 size: 14 residues. The CDR3 protein is CASSPEQRGTEAFF. CDR3 sequence (DNA): TGTGCCAGCTCACCAGAGCAACGTGGCACTGAAGCTTTCTTT.

The V and J genes are TRBV7-6 and TRBJ2-7, with 8 bases that match TRBD2. CDR3 length equals 16 residues. The V segment lost 1 base and the J segment 3 bases; nucleotides outside the gene matches: 8. Germline V lookup: CDR1 SGHVS, CDR2 FNYEAQ. The CDR3 reads CASSLVSSGNNYEQYF. In DNA form, the CDR3 reads TGTGCCAGCAGCTTAGTGAGTAGCGGGAACAACTACGAGCAGTACTTC.

V gene TRBV6-5 combines with J gene TRBJ1-2; TRBD1 matches at 10 bases. The CDR3 runs to 15 residues. From germline, CDR1 is MNHEY and CDR2 SVGAGI. Losses at the gene ends were 6 bases for V and 4 bases for J; bases not matched to a gene: 8. The CDR3: CASRTDRGPGYGYTF. CDR3 coding DNA: TGTGCCAGCAGAACTGACAGGGGGCCGGGCTATGGCTACACCTTC.

As DNA, the CDR3 is TGTGCCAGCAGTGAAATAATAGAAGTTTCCCCCTATAATTCACCCCTCCACTTT. As protein: CASSEIIEVSPYNSPLHF. The J gene is TRBJ1-6, the V gene TRBV2; D call uncertain. Germline CDR1 and CDR2: SNHLY and FYNNEI. V was clipped by 2 bases and J by 2 bases, with 16 bases between them. The CDR3 extends over 18 amino acids.

This chain uses TRBV5-1 with TRBJ2-7; 9 nucleotides line up with TRBD1. After removal of 1 base from V and 6 bases from J, the junction contained 11 bases not matched to a gene. CDR1 and CDR2 from the germline V gene are SGHRS and YFSETQ. This CDR3 is built from 16 residues. The CDR3 protein is CASSLYVGTGSSEQYF. In nucleotides, the CDR3 is TGCGCCAGCAGCTTGTACGTTGGGACAGGGTCGAGCGAGCAGTACTTC.

The V and J genes are TRBV5-8 and TRBJ1-2; D remains ambiguous. Trimming removed 0 bases at V and 0 bases at J, with 9 bases between. This CDR3 is 15 amino acids long. The V gene's germline CDR1 is SGHTS and CDR2 YDEGEE. CDR3 loop: CASSLVAVANYGYTF. The DNA of the CDR3 is TGTGCCAGCAGCTTGGTAGCAGTAGCTAACTATGGCTACACCTTC.

V gene TRBV7-9 combines with J gene TRBJ2-1, with TRBD1 matching 7 bases. Germline values: CDR1 SEHNR, CDR2 FQNEAQ (reference sequence). CDR3 length: 15 amino acids. V was clipped by 5 bases and J by 4 bases; unmatched bases: 8. This CDR3 reads CASSPGPGQYNEQFF. The CDR3 DNA sequence: TGTGCCAGCAGCCCCGGACCGGGACAGTACAATGAGCAGTTCTTC.

The chain is built from TRBV19 and TRBJ1-1, with TRBD1 matching 7 bases. The junction had 8 bases not matched to a gene; V was cut back by 7 bases and J by 0 bases. The CDR3 loop spans 15 amino acids. CDR1 LNHDA and CDR2 SQIVND come from the germline V gene (reference sequence). The CDR3 nucleotides read TGTGCCAGTATTCCGACAGGGTCTATGAACACTGAAGCTTTCTTT. It is translated as CASIPTGSMNTEAFF.

The V call is TRBV6-2 or TRBV6-3, the J call TRBJ1-1; D gene ambiguous. Trimming cost V 1 base and J 9 bases, with 18 bases left between them. The CDR3 loop spans 15 amino acids. Germline assignment: CDR1 MNHEY and CDR2 SVGEGT. The CDR3 coding sequence is TGTGCCAGCAGTTACTTTGGTTGGTCTCGGTATAAAGCTTTCTTT. Translated, it gives CASSYFGWSRYKAFF.

The V gene is TRBV7-8, the J gene TRBJ2-1; 11 bases are a match to TRBD2. V lost 6 bases, J lost 4 bases, and 5 bases stayed unmatched. This CDR3 spans 15 amino acids. Germline lookup yields CDR1 SGHVS and CDR2 FQNEAQ. DNA for the CDR3: TGTGCCAGCAGTTTGGGACTAGCGGAGTACAATGAGCAGTTCTTC. It is translated as CASSLGLAEYNEQFF.

The chain joins TRBV7-2 to TRBJ1-1; D remains ambiguous. Germline lookup yields CDR1 SGHTA and CDR2 FQGNSA. The CDR3 runs to 12 residues. The V end was cut by 4 bases, the J end by 7 bases, with 10 bases between. CDR3 in DNA: TGTGCCAGCAGCTCCGGGGTAGGTGAAGCTTTCTTT. Translating it yields CASSSGVGEAFF.

The rearrangement uses TRBV11-3 and TRBJ1-1; TRBD1 is a possible D gene (6 bases). The CDR3 covers 13 residues. Per germline, CDR1 SGHNT and CDR2 YENEEA. V gave up 0 bases and J gave up 5 bases, with 7 bases separating them. CDR3 in DNA: TGTGCCAGCAGCTTAGAAGGGGGTACTGAAGCTTTCTTT. This codes for CASSLEGGTEAFF.

V gene TRBV4-2 combines with J gene TRBJ1-2, with 7 nucleotides matching TRBD1. CDR1 is LGHNA and CDR2 is YNFKEQ in the germline V gene. The V and J ends lost 1 base and 4 bases, in that order; junction bases with no gene match: 12. CDR3 size: 17 residues. CDR3: CASSQGTGSLTPYGYTF. CDR3 in DNA: TGTGCCAGCAGCCAAGGGACAGGATCTCTAACTCCCTATGGCTACACCTTC.

The chain employs TRBV14 and TRBJ1-6; D gene uncertain. V was trimmed by 0 bases and J by 10 bases, leaving 13 bases between them. The CDR3 is made up of 15 amino acids. Germline CDR1 SGHDN, CDR2 FVKESK. CDR3 sequence (DNA): TGTGCCAGCAGCCAAGATTTTCCGGGATTCTCACCCCTCCACTTT. Translating it yields CASSQDFPGFSPLHF. The variable domain in full, with the rest retrieved from reference TRBV14 and TRBJ1-6, is EAGVTQFPSHSVIEKGQTVTLRCDPISGHDNLYWYRRVMGKEIKFLLHFVKESKQDESGMPNNRFLAERTGGTYSTLKVQPAELEDSGVYFCASSQDFPGFSPLHFGNGTRLTVT.

A few counts support this clone. The chain uses TRBV3-1 (or the pseudogene TRBV3-2) and TRBJ1-1; D not resolved. The ends were cut back, 3 bases at V and 4 bases at J, with 9 bases in the middle. The CDR3 contains 13 residues. Germline CDR1 reads LGHDT; CDR2 reads YNNKEL (reference sequence). The CDR3 DNA sequence: TGTGCCAGCAGCCATGCGAGCGGCACTGAAGCTTTCTTT. This codes for CASSHASGTEAFF.

Many counts were recorded for this clone. J is TRBJ2-2 and V is TRBV19, with a weak D call TRBD1 (5 bases). Trimming left V 1 base short and J 6 bases short, with 15 bases between. Germline V gene data show CDR1 as LNHDA and CDR2 as SQIVND (reference sequence). CDR3 length: 16 amino acids. The CDR3: CASSIGRGSFAGELFF. CDR3 sequence (DNA): TGTGCCAGTAGTATAGGAAGGGGTTCTTTCGCCGGGGAGCTGTTTTTT.

The rearrangement links TRBV4-3 to TRBJ1-2; a weak D match, TRBD1 (6 bases). V was clipped by 0 bases and J by 7 bases, with 18 bases between them. This CDR3 is 16 amino acids long. Germline values: CDR1 LGHNA, CDR2 YSLEER. The CDR3, as DNA: TGCGCCAGCAGCCAAGATGTGGCGGGGGGCGGTCTTGGCTACACCTTC. Its protein product is CASSQDVAGGGLGYTF.

The V and J genes are TRBV7-9 and TRBJ1-1; tentatively, D is TRBD1 (6 bases). Germline CDR1 SEHNR, CDR2 FQNEAQ (reference sequence). The V gene lost 6 bases and the J gene lost 3 bases, with 17 bases spanning the gap. The CDR3 contains 15 residues. The CDR3 sequence is CASRPRDKRDTEAFF. The CDR3 DNA follows: TGTGCCAGCAGACCCCGGGACAAGAGGGACACTGAAGCTTTCTTT.

The chain couples TRBV10-3 to TRBJ1-5; 8 bases are a match to TRBD1. With V trimmed by 10 bases and J by 4 bases, 6 bases remained unmatched. Per the germline V gene, CDR1 is ENHRY and CDR2 is SYGVKD. The CDR3 is 13 residues long. For the CDR3, the DNA is TGTGCCAGCGCGGGACAGGAAAATCAGCCCCAGCATTTT. Encoded protein: CASAGQENQPQHF.

The V and J genes are TRBV10-2 and TRBJ2-1; TRBD2 matches 13 bases. Germline V gene data show CDR1 as WSHSY and CDR2 as SAAADI. The CDR3 runs to 15 residues. J lost 9 bases, V lost 5 bases, and 7 bases had no gene match. The CDR3 DNA is TGCGCCAGCAGTCGGACTAGCGGGAGTATCAGTGAGCAGTTCTTC. This sequence encodes CASSRTSGSISEQFF.

The V and J genes are TRBV7-2 and TRBJ2-3; TRBD2 aligns across 9 bases. J gave up 4 bases and V 5 bases, and 13 bases lay outside the gene matches. The CDR3 is made up of 17 amino acids. Germline V lookup: CDR1 SGHTA, CDR2 FQGNSA. CDR3 sequence: CASSPNAGGPVADTQYF. For the CDR3, the DNA is TGTGCCAGCAGCCCCAATGCGGGAGGGCCTGTGGCAGATACGCAGTATTTT. The whole variable domain, remainder taken from reference TRBV7-2 and TRBJ2-3, is GAGVSQSPSNKVTEKGKDVELRCDPISGHTALYWYRQSLGQGLEFLIYFQGNSAPDKSGLPSDRFSAERTGGSVSTLTIQRTQQEDSAVYLCASSPNAGGPVADTQYFGPGTRLTVL.

The J gene is TRBJ2-3, the V gene TRBV6-5; the D gene is possibly TRBD2 (7 bases). V lost 6 bases and J 3 bases, leaving 16 bases between the germline ends. CDR1 MNHEY and CDR2 SVGAGI come from the germline V gene. The CDR3 is made up of 15 amino acids. The CDR3 loop reads CASRRGGLVTDTQYF. For the CDR3, the DNA is TGTGCCAGCAGGAGGGGGGGGCTCGTGACAGATACGCAGTATTTT.

The rearrangement links TRBV27 to TRBJ1-1; no clear D gene. Germline CDR1 MNHEY, CDR2 SMNVEV (reference sequence). There are 12 residues in the CDR3. Deletions cut 7 bases from V and 0 bases from J, with 6 bases between. CDR3 region: CASIALNTEAFF. The CDR3, as DNA: TGTGCCAGCATAGCCTTGAACACTGAAGCTTTCTTT.

The chain has TRBV27 and TRBJ2-7; no clear D gene. The CDR3 loop spans 11 amino acids. The germline V gene has CDR1 MNHEY and CDR2 SMNVEV (reference sequence). The V end lost 4 bases, the J end lost 6 bases, and 7 bases lay between the germline ends. CDR3 loop: CASSSPTEQYF. The CDR3 coding sequence is TGTGCCAGCAGTTCGCCTACCGAGCAGTACTTC.